The 12 T cell receptor beta chains below come from one sample, sequenced in a study of blood T cell repertoires in COVID-19. Sequencing was performed with immunoSEQ multiplex PCR; in TCRdb, only in-frame clones are kept and a portion is missing. The sample consists of a few hundred thousand clones, more than 70% of them appearing once. The material sequenced was PBMCs or T cells enriched from blood (not recorded which). These receptors were taken from a man in his forties or fifties in a cohort exposed to, infected with or recovered from COVID-19 (not recorded which).

The J gene is TRBJ2-5, the V gene TRBV18, with D perhaps matching TRBD1 (6 bases). The CDR3 loop spans 15 amino acids. Trimming shortened V by 3 bases and J by 2 bases, and 13 bases separated the two germline ends. Looked up from germline, CDR1 is KGHSH and CDR2 is LQKENI. The CDR3: CASSPGRDIQETQYF. The CDR3 nucleotides are TGTGCCAGCTCACCCGGCCGGGACATACAAGAGACCCAGTACTTC.

The rearrangement joins TRBV24-1 to TRBJ2-1; 8 nucleotides align to TRBD1. The CDR3 has 16 residues. Per the germline V gene, CDR1 is KGHDR and CDR2 is SFDVKD. The V gene end was trimmed by 7 bases and the J gene end by 0 bases; junction bases not matched to a gene: 7. Here the CDR3 reads CATSASGTGSYNEQFF. For the CDR3, the DNA is TGTGCCACCAGCGCCTCCGGGACAGGCTCCTACAATGAGCAGTTCTTC.

This chain joins TRBV28 and TRBJ1-2, with D unclear. This CDR3 is built from 12 residues. The V gene's germline CDR1 is MDHEN and CDR2 SYDVKM. V was pared by 3 bases and J by 3 bases, with 5 bases between. CDR3 amino acids: CASSFSDYGYTF. CDR3 coding DNA: TGTGCCAGCAGTTTTTCAGACTATGGCTACACCTTC.

The chain employs TRBV5-1 and TRBJ2-1; 11 bases are shared with TRBD2. Germline loops: CDR1 SGHRS, CDR2 YFSETQ. CDR3 length: 18 residues. The junction had 8 bases not matched to a gene; V was cut back by 3 bases and J by 0 bases. CDR3 DNA sequence: TGCGCCAGCAGCTGGAGGACTAGCGGGCCCCTCTCCTACAATGAGCAGTTCTTC. This gives the protein CASSWRTSGPLSYNEQFF.

This chain uses TRBV10-3 with TRBJ2-1; 7 nucleotides match TRBD2. V shed 8 bases and J 6 bases; nucleotides not matched to a gene: 10. The CDR3 runs 14 residues. Germline V gives CDR1 ENHRY, CDR2 SYGVKD. The CDR3 sequence is CAIPVGEGRNEQFF. The DNA of the CDR3 is TGTGCCATCCCCGTTGGGGAGGGCCGCAATGAGCAGTTCTTC.

The gene calls are TRBV3-1 (or the pseudogene TRBV3-2) and TRBJ2-1; TRBD2 matches 13 bases. The germline V gene has CDR1 LGHDT and CDR2 YNNKEL (reference sequence). V shed 11 bases, J shed 6 bases, and the junction held 7 bases outside the gene matches. CDR3 length equals 14 residues. The CDR3 DNA is TGTGCCTCCCGGACTAGCGGGAGTAGCAATGAGCAGTTCTTC. It codes for CASRTSGSSNEQFF.

The chain is built from TRBV28 and TRBJ1-6; D gene unclear. The germline gives CDR1 MDHEN, CDR2 SYDVKM. V lost 2 bases to trimming and J lost 8 bases, with 4 bases between them. The CDR3 covers 12 residues. CDR3 region: CASSLLYSPLHF. In DNA form, the CDR3 reads TGTGCCAGCAGTTTACTCTATTCACCCCTCCACTTT.

V is TRBV2 and J is TRBJ2-7, with 8 bases aligning to TRBD2. After removal of 5 bases from V and 7 bases from J, the junction contained 13 bases not matched to a gene. Germline CDR1 and CDR2: SNHLY and FYNNEI. The CDR3 is 15 amino acids. CDR3 in amino acids: CASSYLSGRASEQYF. Written as DNA, the CDR3 is TGTGCCAGCAGTTATCTAAGCGGGAGAGCATCTGAGCAGTACTTC. The full variable domain, rest sourced from reference TRBV2 and TRBJ2-7, is EPEVTQTPSHQVTQMGQEVILRCVPISNHLYFYWYRQILGQKVEFLVSFYNNEISEKSEIFDDQFSVERPDGSNFTLKIRSTKLEDSAMYFCASSYLSGRASEQYFGPGTRLTVT.

The V gene is TRBV18, the J gene TRBJ1-1; D might be TRBD1 (6 bases). The CDR3 consists of 13 residues. With 2 bases removed from V and 5 bases from J, the gap between germline ends came to 9 bases. Germline V CDR1 and CDR2: KGHSH, LQKENI. CDR3 nucleotide sequence: TGTGCCAGCTCACCAAAACAGGGTACTGAAGCTTTCTTT. Translated, it gives CASSPKQGTEAFF.

This chain's CDR3 is CASILDGTSNEQYF. The CDR3 DNA reads TGTGCCAGCATCCTAGACGGGACTAGCAACGAGCAGTACTTC. The chain links TRBV6-6 to TRBJ2-7, with 9 positions matching TRBD2. V dropped 7 bases and J dropped 5; count of bases not matched to a gene: 9. Germline assignment: CDR1 MNHNY and CDR2 SVGAGI (reference sequence). This CDR3 region has 14 residues.

This clone was counted once. This chain uses TRBV5-1 with TRBJ2-5; no clear D gene. This CDR3 is 14 amino acids long. The V end was cut by 3 bases, the J end by 4 bases, with 13 bases between. CDR1 is SGHRS and CDR2 is YFSETQ in the germline V gene. The CDR3 spells CASSSSRSPETQYF. The DNA of the CDR3 is TGCGCCAGCAGCTCCTCAAGAAGCCCAGAGACCCAGTACTTC.

In DNA, the CDR3 is TGTGCCAGCAGTTACGACGGGTCCGGGGAGCTGTTTTTT. This gives the protein CASSYDGSGELFF. The rearrangement uses TRBV6-5 and TRBJ2-2; no definite D call. Looked up from germline, CDR1 is MNHEY and CDR2 is SVGAGI. Trimming removed 2 bases from V and 6 bases from J, with 7 bases in between. CDR3 length equals 13 residues.